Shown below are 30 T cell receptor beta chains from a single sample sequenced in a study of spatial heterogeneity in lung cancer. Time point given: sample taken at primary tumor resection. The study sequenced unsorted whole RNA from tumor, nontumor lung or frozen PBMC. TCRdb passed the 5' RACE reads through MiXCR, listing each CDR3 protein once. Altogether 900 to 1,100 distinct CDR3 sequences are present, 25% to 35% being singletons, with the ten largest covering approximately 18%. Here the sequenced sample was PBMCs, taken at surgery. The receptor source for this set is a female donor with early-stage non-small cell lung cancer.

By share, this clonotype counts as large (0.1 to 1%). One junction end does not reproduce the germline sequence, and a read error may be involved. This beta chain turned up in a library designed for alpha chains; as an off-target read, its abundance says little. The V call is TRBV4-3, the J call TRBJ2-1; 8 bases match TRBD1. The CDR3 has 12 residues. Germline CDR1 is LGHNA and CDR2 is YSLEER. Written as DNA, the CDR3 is TGCGCCAGCAGCCTAGGACAGGGTGAGGAGTTCTTC. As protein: CASSLGQGEEFF.

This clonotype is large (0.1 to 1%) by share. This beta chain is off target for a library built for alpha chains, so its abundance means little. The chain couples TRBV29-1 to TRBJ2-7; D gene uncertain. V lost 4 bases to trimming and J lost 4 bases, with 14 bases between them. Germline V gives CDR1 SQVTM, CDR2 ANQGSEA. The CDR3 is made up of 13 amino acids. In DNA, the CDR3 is TGCAGCGTTGTTTCCGACGGACGGTACGAGCAGTACTTC. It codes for CSVVSDGRYEQYF.

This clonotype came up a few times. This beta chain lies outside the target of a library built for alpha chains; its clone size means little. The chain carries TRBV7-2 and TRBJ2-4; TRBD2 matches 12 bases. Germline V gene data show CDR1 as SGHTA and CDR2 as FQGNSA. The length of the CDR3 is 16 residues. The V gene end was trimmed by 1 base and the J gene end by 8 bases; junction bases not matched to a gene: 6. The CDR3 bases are TGTGCCAGCAGCTTAGGACTAGCGGGAGTCTTGGACATTCAGTACTTC. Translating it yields CASSLGLAGVLDIQYF.

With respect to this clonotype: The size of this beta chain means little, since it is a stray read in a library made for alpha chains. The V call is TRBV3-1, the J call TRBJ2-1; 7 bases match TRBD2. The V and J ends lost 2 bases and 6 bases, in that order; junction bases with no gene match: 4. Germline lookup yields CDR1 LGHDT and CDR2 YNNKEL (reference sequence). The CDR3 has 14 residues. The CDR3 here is CASSQLTSSNEQFF. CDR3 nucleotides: TGTGCCAGCAGCCAATTGACTAGCTCCAATGAGCAGTTCTTC.

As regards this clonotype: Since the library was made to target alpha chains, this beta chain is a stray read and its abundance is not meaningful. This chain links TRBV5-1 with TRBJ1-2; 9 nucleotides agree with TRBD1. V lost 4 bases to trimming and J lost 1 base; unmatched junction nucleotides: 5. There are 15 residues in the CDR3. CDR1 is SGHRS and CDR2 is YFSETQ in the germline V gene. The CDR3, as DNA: TGCGCCAGCAGCCCGTGGACAGGGGATAACTATGGCTACACCTTC. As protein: CASSPWTGDNYGYTF.

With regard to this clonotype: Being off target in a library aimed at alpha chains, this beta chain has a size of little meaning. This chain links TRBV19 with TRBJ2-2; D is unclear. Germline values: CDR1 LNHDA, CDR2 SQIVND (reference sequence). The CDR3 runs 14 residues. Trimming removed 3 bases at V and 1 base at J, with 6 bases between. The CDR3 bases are TGTGCCAGTAGTATCTCGCAGAACACCGGGGAGCTGTTTTTT. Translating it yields CASSISQNTGELFF.

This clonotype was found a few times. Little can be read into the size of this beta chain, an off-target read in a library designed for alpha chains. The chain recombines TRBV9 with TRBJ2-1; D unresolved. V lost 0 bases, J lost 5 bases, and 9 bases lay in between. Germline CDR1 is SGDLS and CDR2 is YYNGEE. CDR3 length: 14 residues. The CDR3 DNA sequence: TGTGCCAGCAGCGTAGTTAGCCCCCACAATGAGCAGTTCTTC. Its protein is CASSVVSPHNEQFF.

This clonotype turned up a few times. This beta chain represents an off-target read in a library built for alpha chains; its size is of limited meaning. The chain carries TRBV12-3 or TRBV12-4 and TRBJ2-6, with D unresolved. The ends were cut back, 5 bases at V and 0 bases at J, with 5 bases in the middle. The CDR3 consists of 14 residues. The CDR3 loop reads CASSPSSGANVLTF. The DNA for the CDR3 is TGTGCCAGCAGTCCCAGCTCTGGGGCCAACGTCCTGACTTTC.

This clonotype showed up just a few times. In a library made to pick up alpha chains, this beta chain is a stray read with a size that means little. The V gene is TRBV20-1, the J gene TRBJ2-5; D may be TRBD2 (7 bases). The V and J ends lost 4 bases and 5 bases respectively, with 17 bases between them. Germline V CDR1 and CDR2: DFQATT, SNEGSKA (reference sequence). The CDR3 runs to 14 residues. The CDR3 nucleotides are TGCAGTGCTACGCGGGGGCCATCGTGGGAGACCCAGTACTTC. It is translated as CSATRGPSWETQYF.

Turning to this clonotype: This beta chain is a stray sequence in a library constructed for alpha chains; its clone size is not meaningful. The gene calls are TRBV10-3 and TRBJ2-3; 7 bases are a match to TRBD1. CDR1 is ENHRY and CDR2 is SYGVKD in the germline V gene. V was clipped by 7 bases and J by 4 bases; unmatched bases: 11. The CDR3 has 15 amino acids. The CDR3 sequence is CAIKGDRERADTQYF. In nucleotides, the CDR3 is TGTGCCATCAAAGGAGACAGGGAAAGGGCAGATACGCAGTATTTT.

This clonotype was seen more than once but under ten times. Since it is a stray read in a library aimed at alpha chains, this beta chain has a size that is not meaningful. The CDR3 DNA follows: TGTGCCAGCAGTCTCGAGGCACAGGGGTCGGGGGAGACCCAGTACTTC. Protein product: CASSLEAQGSGETQYF. J is TRBJ2-5 and V is TRBV2; the match to TRBD1 covers 7 bases. V shed 5 bases and J 5 bases; nucleotides not matched to a gene: 14. Germline V CDR1 and CDR2: SNHLY, FYNNEI. This CDR3 is 16 amino acids long.

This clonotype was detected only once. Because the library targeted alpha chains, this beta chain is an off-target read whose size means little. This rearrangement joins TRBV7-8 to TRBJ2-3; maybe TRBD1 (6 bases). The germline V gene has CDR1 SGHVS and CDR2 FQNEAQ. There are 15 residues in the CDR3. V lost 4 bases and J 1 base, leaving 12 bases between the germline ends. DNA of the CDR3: TGTGCCAGCAGCTCCCTGACAGGTGGCACAGATACGCAGTATTTT. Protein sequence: CASSSLTGGTDTQYF.

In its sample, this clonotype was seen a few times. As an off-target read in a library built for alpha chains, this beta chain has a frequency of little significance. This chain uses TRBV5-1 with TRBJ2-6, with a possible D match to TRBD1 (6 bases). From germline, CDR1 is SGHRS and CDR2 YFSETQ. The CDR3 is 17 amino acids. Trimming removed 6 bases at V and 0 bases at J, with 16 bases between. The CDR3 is CASTPSGQRSGANVLTF. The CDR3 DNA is TGCGCCAGCACCCCCTCGGGACAACGCTCTGGGGCCAACGTCCTGACTTTC.

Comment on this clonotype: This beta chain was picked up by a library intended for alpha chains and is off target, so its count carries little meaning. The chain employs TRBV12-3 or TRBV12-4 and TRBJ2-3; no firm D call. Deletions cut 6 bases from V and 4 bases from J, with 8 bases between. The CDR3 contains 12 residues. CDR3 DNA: TGTGCCAGCAGGGATATCTCAGATACGCAGTATTTT. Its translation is CASRDISDTQYF.

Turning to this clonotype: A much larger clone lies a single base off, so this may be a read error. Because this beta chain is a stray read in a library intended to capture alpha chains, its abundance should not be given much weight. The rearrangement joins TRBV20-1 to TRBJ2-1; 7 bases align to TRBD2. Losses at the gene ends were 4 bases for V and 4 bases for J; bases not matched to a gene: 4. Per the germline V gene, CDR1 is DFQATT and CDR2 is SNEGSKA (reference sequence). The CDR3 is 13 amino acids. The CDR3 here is CSATSGPYNEQFF. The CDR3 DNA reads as TGCAGTGCTACTAGCGGCCCATACAATGAGCAGTTCTTC.

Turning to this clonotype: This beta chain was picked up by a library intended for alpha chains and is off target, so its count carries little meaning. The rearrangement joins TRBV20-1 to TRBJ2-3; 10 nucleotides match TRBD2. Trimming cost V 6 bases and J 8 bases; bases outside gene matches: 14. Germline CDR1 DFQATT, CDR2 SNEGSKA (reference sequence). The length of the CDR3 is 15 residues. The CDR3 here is CSATTSGSTSGTQYF. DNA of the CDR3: TGCAGTGCAACGACTAGCGGGTCCACGTCAGGTACGCAGTATTTT.

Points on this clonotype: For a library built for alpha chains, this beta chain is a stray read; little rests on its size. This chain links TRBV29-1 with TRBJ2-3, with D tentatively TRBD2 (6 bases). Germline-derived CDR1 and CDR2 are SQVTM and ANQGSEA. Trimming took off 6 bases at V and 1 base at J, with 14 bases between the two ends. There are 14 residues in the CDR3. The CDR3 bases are TGCAGCGTGGATAGCGGTGGGGGCACAGATACGCAGTATTTT. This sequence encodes CSVDSGGGTDTQYF.

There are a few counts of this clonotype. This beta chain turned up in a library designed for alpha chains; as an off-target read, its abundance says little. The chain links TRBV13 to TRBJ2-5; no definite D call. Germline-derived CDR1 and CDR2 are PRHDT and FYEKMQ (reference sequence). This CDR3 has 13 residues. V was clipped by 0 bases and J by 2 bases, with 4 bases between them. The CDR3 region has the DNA TGTGCCAGCAGCTTAGGGAATCAAGAGACCCAGTACTTC. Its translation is CASSLGNQETQYF.

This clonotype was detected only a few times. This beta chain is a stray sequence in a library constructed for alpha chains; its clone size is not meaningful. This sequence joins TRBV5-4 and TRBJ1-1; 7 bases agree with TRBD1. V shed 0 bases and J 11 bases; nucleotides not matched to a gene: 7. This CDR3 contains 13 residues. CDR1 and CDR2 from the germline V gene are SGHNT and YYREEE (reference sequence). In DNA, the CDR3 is TGTGCCAGCAGCTTGGACGGACAGGCCGGGGCTTTCTTT. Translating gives CASSLDGQAGAFF.

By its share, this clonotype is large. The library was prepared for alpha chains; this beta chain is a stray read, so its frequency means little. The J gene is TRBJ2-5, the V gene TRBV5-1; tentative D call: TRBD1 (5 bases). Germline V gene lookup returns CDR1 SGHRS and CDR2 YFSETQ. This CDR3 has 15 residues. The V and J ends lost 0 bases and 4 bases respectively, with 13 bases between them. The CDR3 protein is CASSLAGSRAETQYF. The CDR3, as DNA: TGCGCCAGCAGCTTGGCAGGGTCGCGAGCAGAGACCCAGTACTTC.

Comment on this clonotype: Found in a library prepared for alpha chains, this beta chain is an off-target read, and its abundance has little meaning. Here the CDR3 reads CASKRGETQYF. CDR3 in DNA: TGTGCCAGCAAGCGAGGAGAGACCCAGTACTTC. The V and J genes are TRBV7-2 and TRBJ2-5, with no clear D. This CDR3 is built from 11 residues. Trimming left V 7 bases short and J 4 bases short, with 7 bases between. The V gene's germline CDR1 is SGHTA and CDR2 FQGNSA.

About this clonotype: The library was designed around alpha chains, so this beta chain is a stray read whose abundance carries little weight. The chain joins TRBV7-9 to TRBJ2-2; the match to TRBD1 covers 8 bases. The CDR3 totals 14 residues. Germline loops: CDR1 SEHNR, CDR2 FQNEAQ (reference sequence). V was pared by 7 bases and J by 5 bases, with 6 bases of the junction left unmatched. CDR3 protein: CASTLTGGTGELFF. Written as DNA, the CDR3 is TGTGCCAGCACCCTAACAGGGGGGACCGGGGAGCTGTTTTTT.

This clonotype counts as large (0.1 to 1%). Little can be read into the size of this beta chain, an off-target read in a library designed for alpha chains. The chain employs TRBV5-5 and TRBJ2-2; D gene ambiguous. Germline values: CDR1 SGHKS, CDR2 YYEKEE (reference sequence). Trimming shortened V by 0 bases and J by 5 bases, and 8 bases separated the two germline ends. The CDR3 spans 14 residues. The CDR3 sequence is CASSLGIRTGELFF. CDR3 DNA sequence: TGTGCCAGCAGCTTGGGTATAAGGACCGGGGAGCTGTTTTTT. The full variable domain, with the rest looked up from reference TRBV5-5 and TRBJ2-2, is DAGVTQSPTHLIKTRGQQVTLRCSPISGHKSVSWYQQVLGQGPQFIFQYYEKEERGRGNFPDRFSARQFPNYSSELNVNALLLGDSALYLCASSLGIRTGELFFGEGSRLTVL.

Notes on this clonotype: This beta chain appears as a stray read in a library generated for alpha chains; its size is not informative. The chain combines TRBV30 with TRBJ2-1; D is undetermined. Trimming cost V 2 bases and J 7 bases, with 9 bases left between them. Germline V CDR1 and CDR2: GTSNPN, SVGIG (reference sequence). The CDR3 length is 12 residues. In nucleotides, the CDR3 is TGTGCCTGGAGTCGCCGTAGGAATGAGCAGTTCTTC. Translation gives CAWSRRRNEQFF.

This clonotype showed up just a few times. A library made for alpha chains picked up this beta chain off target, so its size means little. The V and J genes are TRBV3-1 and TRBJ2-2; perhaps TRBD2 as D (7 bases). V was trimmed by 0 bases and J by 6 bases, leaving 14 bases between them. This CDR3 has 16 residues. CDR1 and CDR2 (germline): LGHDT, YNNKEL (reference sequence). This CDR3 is CASSQDPQGRAGELFF. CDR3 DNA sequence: TGTGCCAGCAGCCAAGATCCCCAGGGGAGGGCCGGGGAGCTGTTTTTT.

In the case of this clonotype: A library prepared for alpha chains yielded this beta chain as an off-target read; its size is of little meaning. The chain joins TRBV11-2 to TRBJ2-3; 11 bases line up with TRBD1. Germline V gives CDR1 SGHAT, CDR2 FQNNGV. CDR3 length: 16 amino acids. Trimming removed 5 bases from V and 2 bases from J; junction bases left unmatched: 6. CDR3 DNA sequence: TGTGCCAGCAGCCTCGAGGGACAGGGGGACACAGATACGCAGTATTTT. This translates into CASSLEGQGDTDTQYF.

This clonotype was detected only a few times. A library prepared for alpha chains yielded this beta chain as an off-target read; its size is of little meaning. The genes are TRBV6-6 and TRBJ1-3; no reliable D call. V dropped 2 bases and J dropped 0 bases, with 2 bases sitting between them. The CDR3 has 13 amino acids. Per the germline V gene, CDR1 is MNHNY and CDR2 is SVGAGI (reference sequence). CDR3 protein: CASSYDSGNTIYF. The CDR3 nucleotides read TGTGCCAGCAGTTACGACTCTGGAAACACCATATATTTT.

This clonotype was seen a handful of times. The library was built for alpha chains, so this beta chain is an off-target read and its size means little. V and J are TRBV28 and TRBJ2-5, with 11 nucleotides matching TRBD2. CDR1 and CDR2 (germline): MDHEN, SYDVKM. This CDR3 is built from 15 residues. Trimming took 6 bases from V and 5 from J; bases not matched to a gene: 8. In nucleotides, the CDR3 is TGTGCCAGCAGCCTAGCGGGAGGTCGGGGGGAGACCCAGTACTTC. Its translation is CASSLAGGRGETQYF. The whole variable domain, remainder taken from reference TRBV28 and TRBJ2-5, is DVKVTQSSRYLVKRTGEKVFLECVQDMDHENMFWYRQDPGLGLRLIYFSYDVKMKEKGDIPEGYSVSREKKERFSLILESASTNQTSMYLCASSLAGGRGETQYFGPGTRLLVL.

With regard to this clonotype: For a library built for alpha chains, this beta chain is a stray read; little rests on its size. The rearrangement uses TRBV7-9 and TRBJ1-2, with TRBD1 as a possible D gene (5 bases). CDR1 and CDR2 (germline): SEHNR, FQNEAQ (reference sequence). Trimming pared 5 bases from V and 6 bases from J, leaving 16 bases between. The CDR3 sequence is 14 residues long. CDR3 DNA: TGTGCCAGCAGCCTTGCGTGGGGGGATGATGGCTACACCTTC. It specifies CASSLAWGDDGYTF.

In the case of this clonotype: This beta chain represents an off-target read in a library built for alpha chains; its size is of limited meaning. In DNA form, the CDR3 reads TGCAGCGGCGGACCACAGGGGGCGGAAGGAGCTTTCTTT. This gives the protein CSGGPQGAEGAFF. The V call is TRBV29-1, the J call TRBJ1-1; TRBD1 matches 9 bases. The CDR3 is made up of 13 amino acids. Trimming cost V 7 bases and J 10 bases; bases outside gene matches: 13. The germline V gene has CDR1 SQVTM and CDR2 ANQGSEA.